This entry lists 10 T cell receptor beta chains sequenced from one sample in a study of blood T cell repertoires in COVID-19. Repertoires were generated with immunoSEQ multiplex PCR, while TCRdb's copy carries only in-frame clones and drops some. The data show about 170,000 clones, 65% to 90% seen once. The sequencing input was peripheral blood. The receptor set was obtained from a woman aged 40 to 50 with COVID-19, enrolled during active disease.

This clone has only a few counts. J is TRBJ2-3 and V is TRBV2, with 10 bases identical to TRBD1. V gave up 8 bases and J gave up 4 bases; unmatched junction bases: 9. Germline V gene data show CDR1 as SNHLY and CDR2 as FYNNEI. The CDR3 is 15 amino acids. The CDR3 DNA follows: TGTGCCAGCGGGAAGGACAGGGGGGACCCAGATACGCAGTATTTT. Translated: CASGKDRGDPDTQYF.

The chain joins TRBV11-2 to TRBJ2-1, with 7 bases matching TRBD2. There are 15 residues in the CDR3. In germline, CDR1 is SGHAT, CDR2 FQNNGV. With V trimmed by 2 bases and J by 6 bases, 7 bases remained unmatched. The CDR3 protein is CASSLRRERANEQFF. The CDR3 coding sequence is TGTGCCAGCAGCTTACGGCGGGAGAGAGCCAATGAGCAGTTCTTC.

This clone was picked up one time. The chain links TRBV4-1 to TRBJ2-5; D might be TRBD2 (6 bases). V dropped 7 bases and J dropped 4 bases, with 19 bases sitting between them. CDR3 length: 15 amino acids. CDR1 and CDR2 from the germline V gene are MGHRA and YSYEKL. As DNA, the CDR3 is TGCGCCAGCACCATCACCGGGGGAGGAGGAGAGACCCAGTACTTC. It codes for CASTITGGGGETQYF.

This sequence joins TRBV6-2 or TRBV6-3 and TRBJ2-1; TRBD2 matches 9 bases. V trimming: 6 bases; J trimming: 9 bases; junction bases outside the gene matches: 15. Per germline, CDR1 MNHEY and CDR2 SVGEGT. The CDR3 runs to 16 residues. CDR3 residues: CASSGAGGRVRGEQFF. CDR3 sequence (DNA): TGTGCCAGCAGCGGAGCGGGCGGGAGGGTGCGTGGTGAGCAGTTCTTC.

The chain couples TRBV18 to TRBJ2-7; D possibly corresponds to TRBD2 (6 bases). The CDR3 runs to 16 residues. Germline V CDR1 and CDR2: KGHSH, LQKENI. V was cut by 3 bases and J by 3 bases, with 18 bases left in between. CDR3 loop: CASSPVRRGPNYEQYF. CDR3 sequence (DNA): TGTGCCAGCTCACCCGTACGGCGGGGACCTAACTACGAGCAGTACTTC.

This clone was observed a few times. J is TRBJ1-4 and V is TRBV19; 7 bases agree with TRBD1. This CDR3 is 17 amino acids long. In germline, CDR1 is LNHDA, CDR2 SQIVND (reference sequence). The junction had 8 bases not matched to a gene; V was cut back by 4 bases and J by 0 bases. This CDR3 reads CASSTYRGIATNEKLFF. DNA of the CDR3: TGTGCCAGTAGTACCTACAGGGGTATAGCAACTAATGAAAAACTGTTTTTT.

The V and J genes are TRBV5-8 and TRBJ1-3; D remains unclear. V lost 2 bases, J lost 0 bases, and 6 bases lay in between. Germline assignment: CDR1 SGHTS and CDR2 YDEGEE. The CDR3 totals 14 residues. CDR3 protein: CASSFALSGNTIYF. As DNA, the CDR3 is TGTGCCAGCAGCTTCGCGCTCTCTGGAAACACCATATATTTT. Looking up the rest from reference TRBV5-8 and TRBJ1-3 gives the full variable domain: EAGVTQSPTHLIKTRGQQATLRCSPISGHTSVYWYQQALGLGLQFLLWYDEGEERNRGNFPPRFSGRQFPNYSSELNVNALELEDSALYLCASSFALSGNTIYFGEGSWLTVV.

The chain carries TRBV30 and TRBJ1-2, with a weak D call TRBD1 (6 bases). This CDR3 comprises 14 residues. Germline loops: CDR1 GTSNPN, CDR2 SVGIG (reference sequence). V was shortened by 6 bases and J by 2 bases, with 16 bases between the two germline ends. The CDR3 here is CACQRGTPNYGYTF. The CDR3 DNA sequence: TGTGCCTGCCAGAGGGGGACACCGAACTATGGCTACACCTTC.

This sequence joins TRBV29-1 and TRBJ2-5, with TRBD1 identical over 9 bases. This CDR3 spans 15 amino acids. In germline, CDR1 is SQVTM, CDR2 ANQGSEA. With 3 bases clipped from V and 4 bases from J, the junction kept 9 bases outside the gene matches. CDR3 bases: TGCAGCGTTGAGGTGACAGGGGGTTGGGGAGAGACCCAGTACTTC. It translates to CSVEVTGGWGETQYF.

This sequence joins TRBV5-6 and TRBJ2-5; the match to TRBD2 covers 11 bases. The germline CDR1 and CDR2 sequences are SGHDT and YYEEEE. V was clipped by 4 bases and J by 2 bases; unmatched bases: 7. The CDR3 extends over 16 amino acids. This CDR3 is CASSISGLAEQETQYF. The CDR3, as DNA: TGTGCCAGCAGCATTTCGGGACTAGCGGAACAAGAGACCCAGTACTTC.